The rows below give T cell receptor beta chains drawn from one sample of a study of blood T cell repertoires in COVID-19. Clones were sequenced by immunoSEQ multiplex PCR, and TCRdb holds only the in-frame ones, with some missing. The data contain approximately 120,000 clones, 60% to 80% of them singletons. The sequenced sample was peripheral blood. These receptors were taken from an elderly man with COVID-19, enrolled during active disease. Each CDR3 is given without its conserved first and last residue. Each record gives: V gene, CDR3 protein.

v_gene: TRBV30; CDR3aa: ALQENSNQPQH
v_gene: TRBV2; CDR3aa: ASRTGVNTEAF
v_gene: TRBV27; CDR3aa: ASRGLAGMEQF
v_gene: TRBV10-3; CDR3aa: AISPDHRNQPQH
v_gene: TRBV4-3; CDR3aa: ASSQEGLAGYNEQF
v_gene: TRBV6-1; CDR3aa: ASSETQDRNQPQH
v_gene: TRBV9; CDR3aa: ASSARTSGRDTQY
v_gene: TRBV29-1; CDR3aa: SVMSFGNTEAF
v_gene: TRBV24-1; CDR3aa: ATSEAGGGDEQY
v_gene: TRBV16; CDR3aa: ASSPWTGINSPLH
v_gene: TRBV5-1; CDR3aa: ASSEISDTQY
v_gene: TRBV9; CDR3aa: ASSGDRNYGYT
v_gene: TRBV11-3; CDR3aa: ASSTGTSGSNEQF
v_gene: TRBV2; CDR3aa: ASRYSTPTEAF
v_gene: TRBV4-1; CDR3aa: ASSQVGGQSLYGYT
v_gene: TRBV6-2/TRBV6-3; CDR3aa: ASSYSILAGDVETQY
v_gene: TRBV7-9; CDR3aa: ASSLTAYEQY
v_gene: TRBV2; CDR3aa: ASSGLAGQQETQY
v_gene: TRBV2; CDR3aa: ASSGLAGVTDTQY
v_gene: TRBV7-2; CDR3aa: ASSLRTSPGNTIY
v_gene: TRBV5-6; CDR3aa: ASSEDRGYSGNTIY
v_gene: TRBV10-3; CDR3aa: AISSGTGGNEQF
v_gene: TRBV2; CDR3aa: ASSQTSGRALYNEQF
v_gene: TRBV27; CDR3aa: ASGSFRQGNTEAF
v_gene: TRBV4-1; CDR3aa: ASSRDKDRGNYGYT
v_gene: TRBV5-5; CDR3aa: ASSSDSARY
v_gene: TRBV2; CDR3aa: ASSEGKKAGAF
v_gene: TRBV28; CDR3aa: ASFSGRYEQY
v_gene: TRBV19; CDR3aa: ASSIRGPTGELF